Detailed here is one TCR beta chain. Its antigen is currently unknown. At one end, the junction sequence differs from germline, possibly due to a read error. Described time point: persistent/refractory GD, antithyroid drugs over 5 years with positive TRAb. Isolated PBMC RNA provided the starting material for the TCR library. There are 15 residues in the CDR3. The germline CDR1 and CDR2 sequences are MDHEN and SYDVKM. The data stem from a study of regulatory T cells in long-lasting Graves disease. Study-wide results and caveats: There was favoring of TRBV28, TRBJ1-2 and TRBJ2-5 in persistent disease.

Arm-PCR of CDR3 regions and iRepertoire HTBI primers were the basis on which TCR beta libraries were built. MiXCR, applied by TCRdb to the multiplex PCR reads, yields one record per CDR3 protein. The sample carries some 440,000 distinct CDR3 sequences, less than 25% recorded once. This TCR derives from a female donor with Graves disease. Material: peripheral blood mononuclear cells (PBMCs), obtained when the disease was refractory, from a patient treated with antithyroid drugs. The chain carries TRBV28 and TRBJ2-3; D is unclear. CDR3 coding DNA: TGCGCCAGCAGTTTCGTAATAAGTCTGACAGATACGCAGTATTTT. It is translated as CASSFVISLTDTQYF. The full variable domain, with the rest looked up from reference TRBV28 and TRBJ2-3, is DVKVTQSSRYLVKRTGEKVFLECVQDMDHENMFWYRQDPGLGLRLIYFSYDVKMKEKGDIPEGYSVSREKKERFSLILESASTNQTSMYLCASSFVISLTDTQYFGPGTRLTVL.